The source of this T cell receptor (beta chain) is a study of T cells in localized non-small cell lung cancer. This CDR3 region has 17 residues. CDR1 and CDR2 from the germline V gene are SNHLY and FYNNEI. The germline V and J ends were trimmed by 3 bases and 1 base, with 18 bases remaining between them. Study-wide findings and caveats: Maximal T cell clonality occurred in uninvolved adjacent lung, with tumor ranking below it. In adjacent lung appeared a median about 58 of the top 100 tumor clones. As only one tumor region underwent sequencing, heterogeneity remains possible.

Only in-frame clones appear in the TCRdb table, and some are missing; sequencing was by immunoSEQ multiplex PCR. Of some 36,000 clones listed, 70% to 90% were seen once; the top ten hold about 5.4%. As to this clone: The antigen remains unidentified.

The chain employs TRBV2 and TRBJ1-2, with D unclear. This sequence was found in a male donor aged 60 or over with stage II lung adenocarcinoma. The specimen comprised peripheral blood mononuclear cells, sampled before any cancer treatment. CDR3 coding DNA: TGTGCCAGCAGTGAGTTCGGGAGCTGGGGTCGTAACTATGGCTACACCTTC. Translated: CASSEFGSWGRNYGYTF.